This entry lists 27 T cell receptor beta chains sequenced from one sample in a study of vaccination and CD4 T cells after COVID-19. The study sequenced cultured CD4+ T cell DNA using the Oncomine TCR Beta short-read assay. TCRdb used MiXCR to reprocess the PCR reads, holding one entry per CDR3 protein. The data show over 12,000 distinct CDR3 sequences, approximately 62% seen once. Antigens for these TCRs are unknown. Regarding treatment: roughly 10-day PBMC culture with coronavirus spike peptide pools or control peptides (ViraFEST assay). Sequences were obtained from CD4+ T cells from blood, cultured in vitro. The receptors shown here come from a human donor who had recovered from COVID-19.

The genes are TRBV7-2 and TRBJ1-5; 8 bases are a match to TRBD1. V lost 3 bases to trimming and J lost 5 bases; unmatched junction nucleotides: 0. Germline CDR1 SGHTA, CDR2 FQGNSA. The CDR3 runs 13 residues. The CDR3 sequence: CASSLGQDQPQHF. The DNA of the CDR3 is TGTGCCAGCAGCTTGGGACAGGATCAGCCCCAGCATTTT. The whole variable domain, filled in from reference TRBV7-2 and TRBJ1-5, reads GAGVSQSPSNKVTEKGKDVELRCDPISGHTALYWYRQSLGQGLEFLIYFQGNSAPDKSGLPSDRFSAERTGGSVSTLTIQRTQQEDSAVYLCASSLGQDQPQHFGDGTRLSIL.

V is TRBV19 and J is TRBJ1-2; 8 nucleotides match TRBD1. The CDR3 is 14 amino acids. Germline V gives CDR1 LNHDA, CDR2 SQIVND (reference sequence). The V segment lost 4 bases and the J segment 3 bases; nucleotides outside the gene matches: 4. In DNA form, the CDR3 reads TGTGCCAGTAGTAAGGACAGGGAAGACTATGGCTACACCTTC. This codes for CASSKDREDYGYTF.

With regard to this clonotype: A junction boundary mismatches the germline segment, possibly from a read error. The chain is built from TRBV20-1 and TRBJ1-4, with 7 bases matching TRBD1. The CDR3 sequence is 12 residues long. The germline CDR1 and CDR2 sequences are DFQATT and SNEGSKA (reference sequence). Written as DNA, the CDR3 is TGCAGTGCGAGAGACAGGGTTGGAAAACTGTTTTTT. Its protein is CSARDRVGKLFF.

This CDR3 is CASRPSGGVETQYF. DNA of the CDR3: TGTGCCAGCAGGCCTAGCGGGGGTGTGGAGACCCAGTACTTC. The chain couples TRBV12-3 or TRBV12-4 to TRBJ2-5, with 10 nucleotides matching TRBD2. The CDR3 is 14 residues long. V shed 6 bases and J 5 bases; nucleotides not matched to a gene: 6.

This clonotype has a handful of counts. This chain uses TRBV6-1 with TRBJ2-2; TRBD1 matches 7 bases. There are 12 residues in the CDR3. V shed 6 bases and J 6 bases; nucleotides not matched to a gene: 1. Germline V lookup: CDR1 MNHNS, CDR2 SASEGT. CDR3 in amino acids: CASRGQPGELFF. The CDR3 DNA is TGTGCCAGCAGGGGACAGCCCGGGGAGCTGTTTTTT.

This clonotype was seen once. V and J are TRBV7-9 and TRBJ2-7; TRBD2 agrees at 13 bases. The CDR3 sequence is 15 residues long. CDR1 SEHNR and CDR2 FQNEAQ come from the germline V gene (reference sequence). The V segment lost 2 bases and the J segment 7 bases; nucleotides outside the gene matches: 5. Here the CDR3 DNA reads TGTGCCAGCAGCTTAACGGGACTAGCGGGAAGGGAGCAGTACTTC. It translates to CASSLTGLAGREQYF.

This clonotype came up a few times. The chain combines TRBV20-1 with TRBJ1-2, with a tentative D call TRBD1 (5 bases). CDR3 size: 15 residues. Germline CDR1 and CDR2: DFQATT and SNEGSKA (reference sequence). The V end was cut by 3 bases, the J end by 0 bases, with 14 bases between. The CDR3 loop is CSAREWGGTNYGYTF. As DNA, the CDR3 is TGCAGTGCTAGGGAGTGGGGCGGGACTAACTATGGCTACACCTTC.

This clonotype has only a few counts. The chain couples TRBV20-1 to TRBJ2-5; 16 bases fit TRBD2. From germline, CDR1 is DFQATT and CDR2 SNEGSKA (reference sequence). The V and J ends lost 5 bases and 5 bases, in that order; junction bases with no gene match: 8. CDR3 length equals 16 residues. The chain's CDR3 is CSAAGTSGRAGETQYF. Written as DNA, the CDR3 is TGCAGTGCTGCCGGGACTAGCGGGAGGGCCGGGGAGACCCAGTACTTC.

This rearrangement joins TRBV19 to TRBJ1-2; the D is unclear. The germline V gene encodes CDR1 LNHDA and CDR2 SQIVND (reference sequence). V was shortened by 3 bases and J by 0 bases, with 11 bases between the two germline ends. The CDR3 runs 15 residues. Here the CDR3 reads CASSMGYRANYGYTF. The CDR3 DNA sequence: TGTGCCAGTAGTATGGGCTACAGAGCTAACTATGGCTACACCTTC.

The chain has TRBV6-1 and TRBJ1-1, with unresolved D. The V gene's germline CDR1 is MNHNS and CDR2 SASEGT. The V gene lost 6 bases and the J gene lost 1 base, with 9 bases spanning the gap. This CDR3 is built from 13 residues. The CDR3 region is CASRRGSNTEAFF. The CDR3 coding sequence is TGTGCCAGCAGGAGAGGTTCGAACACTGAAGCTTTCTTT.

The rearrangement links TRBV7-9 to TRBJ2-5; D not certain. CDR3 length equals 15 residues. The V end was cut by 6 bases, the J end by 2 bases, with 16 bases between. The V gene's germline CDR1 is SEHNR and CDR2 FQNEAQ (reference sequence). In DNA form, the CDR3 reads TGTGCCAGCAGTAGAGGCCTGGGGTATCAAGAGACCCAGTACTTC. Translation: CASSRGLGYQETQYF.

This clonotype was detected a few times. This chain's CDR3 is CASSSGLYQPQHF. DNA for the CDR3: TGTGCCAGCAGCTCCGGCCTCTATCAGCCCCAGCATTTT. The J gene is TRBJ1-5, the V gene TRBV7-6; D is undetermined. Per the germline V gene, CDR1 is SGHVS and CDR2 is FNYEAQ. Trimming removed 4 bases at V and 5 bases at J, with 9 bases between. This CDR3 comprises 13 residues. Supplemented by reference TRBV7-6 and TRBJ1-5, the full variable domain reads GAGVSQSPRYKVTKRGQDVALRCDPISGHVSLYWYRQALGQGPEFLTYFNYEAQQDKSGLPNDRFSAERPEGSISTLTIQRTEQRDSAMYRCASSSGLYQPQHFGDGTRLSIL.

This clonotype is deemed medium-sized. V and J are TRBV27 and TRBJ2-2, with D tentatively TRBD1 or TRBD2 (5 bases each). CDR1 is MNHEY, CDR2 SMNVEV, per germline (reference sequence). The CDR3 extends over 14 amino acids. Trimming removed 8 bases at V and 1 base at J, with 11 bases between. CDR3 in DNA: TGTGCCAGCTGTGGGGGTAGGAACACCGGGGAGCTGTTTTTT. Translated, it gives CASCGGRNTGELFF.

J is TRBJ1-2 and V is TRBV19; maybe TRBD1 (5 bases). Trimming stripped 6 bases from V and 1 base from J, with 18 bases between. Germline loops: CDR1 LNHDA, CDR2 SQIVND (reference sequence). The CDR3 is 16 residues long. CDR3 amino acids: CASSPNGGVNNYGYTF. CDR3 nucleotides: TGTGCCAGTAGCCCTAATGGGGGGGTGAATAACTATGGCTACACCTTC.

The rearrangement uses TRBV7-9 and TRBJ1-2, with D maybe TRBD1 (5 bases). From germline, CDR1 is SEHNR and CDR2 FQNEAQ (reference sequence). The CDR3 is 14 residues long. V lost 5 bases and J 4 bases, leaving 14 bases between the germline ends. The CDR3 loop is CASSGTGRIYGYTF. Here the CDR3 DNA reads TGTGCCAGCAGCGGTACAGGACGGATCTATGGCTACACCTTC.

This chain joins TRBV7-2 and TRBJ1-6, with D possibly TRBD1 on 5 matching bases. Germline V gene data show CDR1 as SGHTA and CDR2 as FQGNSA. The V end lost 5 bases, the J end lost 7 bases, and 15 bases lay between the germline ends. The CDR3 is 15 amino acids. For the CDR3, the DNA is TGTGCCAGCAGCACCCCCTGGGGGGGGAATTCACCCCTCCACTTT. It translates to CASSTPWGGNSPLHF.

This sequence joins TRBV2 and TRBJ2-5, with 15 nucleotides matching TRBD2. V shed 5 bases, J shed 4 bases, and the junction held 8 bases outside the gene matches. The V gene's germline CDR1 is SNHLY and CDR2 FYNNEI. The CDR3 is 17 amino acids. The chain's CDR3 is CASSSGTSGGPGETQYF. In DNA, the CDR3 is TGTGCCAGCAGTTCCGGGACTAGCGGGGGGCCGGGAGAGACCCAGTACTTC.

The chain joins TRBV20-1 to TRBJ1-3; TRBD1 might be the D (5 bases). The CDR3 consists of 14 residues. Germline V CDR1 and CDR2: DFQATT, SNEGSKA (reference sequence). The V end lost 5 bases, the J end lost 0 bases, and 11 bases lay between the germline ends. CDR3 in amino acids: CSAPDSRSGNTIYF. The CDR3 coding sequence is TGCAGTGCTCCCGACAGTCGCTCTGGAAACACCATATATTTT.

The V and J genes are TRBV7-3 and TRBJ2-7; D remains unclear. The CDR3 contains 12 residues. The germline V and J ends were trimmed by 5 bases and 6 bases, with 11 bases remaining between them. The germline gives CDR1 SGHTA, CDR2 FQGTGA. The CDR3 nucleotides are TGTGCCAGCAGCGCTTTAGTGAGCGAGCAGTACTTC. It codes for CASSALVSEQYF.

V gene TRBV20-1 combines with J gene TRBJ2-3; possible D gene TRBD1, 6 bases. Trimming pared 5 bases from V and 0 bases from J, leaving 18 bases between. Per germline, CDR1 DFQATT and CDR2 SNEGSKA (reference sequence). This CDR3 contains 16 residues. The CDR3 sequence is CSAPNRLTGSTDTQYF. The CDR3 DNA is TGCAGTGCTCCCAACCGTCTGACAGGTAGCACAGATACGCAGTATTTT.

In this sample, this clonotype turned up once. J is TRBJ2-7 and V is TRBV10-3; a possible D gene is TRBD2 (5 bases). CDR3 length: 13 residues. CDR1 is ENHRY, CDR2 SYGVKD, per germline. The V end was cut by 10 bases, the J end by 0 bases, with 13 bases between. The CDR3 loop reads CATGNDFSYEQYF. The DNA for the CDR3 is TGTGCCACCGGGAACGATTTCTCCTACGAGCAGTACTTC.

This clonotype was seen a few times. The CDR3 nucleotides read TGTGCCAGCAGTACCTGGGACAGGGGGACCCACGAGCAGTACTTC. Protein sequence: CASSTWDRGTHEQYF. The chain employs TRBV6-1 and TRBJ2-7, with 11 nucleotides matching TRBD1. Trimming at V came to 5 bases and at J to 5 bases, leaving 8 bases not matched to a gene. The V gene's germline CDR1 is MNHNS and CDR2 SASEGT. The CDR3 consists of 15 residues.

DNA for the CDR3: TGTGCCAGCAGTCGGGGGGGGGCTGACAATGAGCAGTTCTTC. This codes for CASSRGGADNEQFF. V and J are TRBV7-9 and TRBJ2-1, with TRBD2 identical over 8 bases. This CDR3 contains 14 residues. Trimming cost V 6 bases and J 5 bases; bases outside gene matches: 6. Germline CDR1 reads SEHNR; CDR2 reads FQNEAQ (reference sequence).

This rearrangement joins TRBV24-1 to TRBJ2-3; maybe TRBD1 (6 bases). The CDR3 is 15 amino acids. The V gene lost 0 bases and the J gene lost 5 bases, with 11 bases spanning the gap. In germline, CDR1 is KGHDR, CDR2 SFDVKD. The CDR3, as DNA: TGTGCCACCAGTGATTTGTCGCAGGGGAAAGATACGCAGTATTTT. Translation gives CATSDLSQGKDTQYF.

The genes are TRBV20-1 and TRBJ1-2; 9 bases are shared with TRBD1. The CDR3 spans 16 residues. V trimming: 6 bases; J trimming: 2 bases; junction bases outside the gene matches: 13. Per the germline V gene, CDR1 is DFQATT and CDR2 is SNEGSKA (reference sequence). This CDR3 reads CSAIGRGTGKNYGYTF. The CDR3 region has the DNA TGCAGTGCCATAGGGCGCGGGACAGGGAAGAACTATGGCTACACCTTC.

This rearrangement joins TRBV9 to TRBJ2-3; 11 positions match TRBD2. CDR3 length: 15 residues. J gave up 3 bases and V 2 bases, and 2 bases lay outside the gene matches. Germline lookup yields CDR1 SGDLS and CDR2 YYNGEE. The CDR3 nucleotides read TGTGCCAGCAGCGTGGGACTAGCGGAGACAGATACGCAGTATTTT. It specifies CASSVGLAETDTQYF.

In its sample, this clonotype was seen a few times. V and J are TRBV6-1 and TRBJ1-5; D possibly corresponds to TRBD1 (5 bases). The germline CDR1 and CDR2 sequences are MNHNS and SASEGT. The V end was cut by 4 bases, the J end by 4 bases, with 14 bases between. The CDR3 contains 15 residues. The chain's CDR3 is CASSGSGGGNQPQHF. The CDR3, as DNA: TGTGCCAGCAGTGGCAGTGGGGGGGGAAATCAGCCCCAGCATTTT.